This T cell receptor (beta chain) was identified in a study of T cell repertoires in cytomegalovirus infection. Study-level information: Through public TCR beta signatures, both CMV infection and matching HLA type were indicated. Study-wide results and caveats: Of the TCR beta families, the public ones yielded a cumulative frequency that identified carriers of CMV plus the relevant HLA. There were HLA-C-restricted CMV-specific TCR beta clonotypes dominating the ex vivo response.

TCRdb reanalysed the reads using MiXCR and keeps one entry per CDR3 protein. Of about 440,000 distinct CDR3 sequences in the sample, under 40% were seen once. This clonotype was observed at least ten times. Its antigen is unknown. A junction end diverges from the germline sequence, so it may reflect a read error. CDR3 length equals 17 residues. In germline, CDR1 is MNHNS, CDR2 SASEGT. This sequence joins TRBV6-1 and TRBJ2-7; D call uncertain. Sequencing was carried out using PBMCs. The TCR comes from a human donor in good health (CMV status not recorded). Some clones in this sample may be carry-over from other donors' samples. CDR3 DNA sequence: TGTGCCAGCGGTGAGGTAGTGGAAACTTCTCGAGCGTACGAGCAGTACTTC. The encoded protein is CASGEVVETSRAYEQYF.